This is a list of T cell receptor beta chains from one sample in a study of T-cell reconstitution after alpha-beta-depleted transplantation in children. One entry per CDR3 protein, called by TCRdb with MiXCR from the PCR reads. The table includes about 420,000 distinct CDR3 sequences, 15% to 20% detected once. Specimen: PBMCs, mostly from graft donor cells, collected 360 days after TCRalphabeta/CD19-depleted stem cell transplant. These receptors all come from a boy under three years old who had a stem cell transplant for Wiskott-Aldrich syndrome, so the T cells may come from the graft donor. Both conserved end residues are part of each CDR3. Each record gives: J gene, D gene, V gene, clone size, CDR3 protein, CDR3 DNA. D genes are given only for firm matches. For some rows the clone size is stated as once, few or many, or as a class when expanded; others skip it.

J: TRBJ2-1
D: NA
V: TRBV4-1
size: few
CDR3: CASSQVPTVYNEQFF
DNA: TGCGCCAGCAGCCAAGTTCCGACCGTCTACAATGAGCAGTTCTTC

J: TRBJ2-1
D: TRBD1
V: TRBV28
size: many
CDR3: CASSPAGTANNEQFF
DNA: TGTGCCAGCAGCCCCGCCGGGACAGCCAACAATGAGCAGTTCTTC

J: TRBJ2-5
D: TRBD1
V: TRBV4-3
size: NA
CDR3: CASSQHPGTGDLETQYF
DNA: TGCGCCAGCAGCCAACATCCCGGGACAGGGGATCTGGAGACCCAGTACTTC

J: TRBJ2-7
D: TRBD2
V: TRBV10-3
size: few
CDR3: CAISGAGGPHEQYF
DNA: TGTGCCATCAGTGGGGCGGGAGGGCCCCACGAGCAGTACTTC

J: TRBJ2-1
D: TRBD1
V: TRBV5-1
size: few
CDR3: CASSPGRGWGNEQFF
DNA: TGCGCCAGCAGCCCTGGCAGGGGGTGGGGCAATGAGCAGTTCTTC

J: TRBJ1-1
D: TRBD1
V: TRBV6-1
size: few
CDR3: CASRRGQWGNTEAFF
DNA: TGTGCCAGCAGGCGGGGACAGTGGGGGAACACTGAAGCTTTCTTT

J: TRBJ2-6
D: NA
V: TRBV10-3
size: NA
CDR3: CAISDGLSGANVLTF
DNA: TGTGCCATCTCGGACGGCCTCTCTGGGGCCAACGTCCTGACTTTC

J: TRBJ2-7
D: NA
V: TRBV6-2/TRBV6-3
size: few
CDR3: CASSSRGHSSSYEQYF
DNA: TGTGCCAGCAGTTCAAGGGGTCACTCGAGCTCCTACGAGCAGTACTTC

J: TRBJ2-5
D: NA
V: TRBV6-6
size: NA
CDR3: CASRHRDQETQYF
DNA: TGTGCCAGCAGACACAGGGATCAAGAGACCCAGTACTTC

J: TRBJ1-1
D: TRBD1
V: TRBV4-3
size: many
CDR3: CASSQDDRGNTEAFF
DNA: TGCGCCAGCAGCCAAGATGACAGGGGAAACACTGAAGCTTTCTTT

J: TRBJ2-1
D: TRBD2
V: TRBV3-1
size: few
CDR3: CASSQTSGFLILNNEQFF
DNA: TGTGCCAGCAGCCAGACTAGCGGTTTTCTCATACTTAACAATGAGCAGTTCTTC

J: TRBJ2-1
D: TRBD1
V: TRBV24-1
size: few
CDR3: CATSADIATGGTEQFF
DNA: TGTGCCACCAGTGCTGACATAGCGACAGGGGGGACTGAGCAGTTCTTC

J: TRBJ1-1
D: NA
V: TRBV20-1
size: NA
CDR3: CSASRPRGRMNTEAFF
DNA: TGCAGTGCTAGCCGGCCCCGAGGAAGAATGAACACTGAAGCTTTCTTT

J: TRBJ2-7
D: NA
V: TRBV21-1
size: NA
CDR3: CASNPGAPYEQYF
DNA: TGTGCCAGCAACCCCGGGGCACCGTACGAGCAGTACTTC

J: TRBJ1-1
D: NA
V: TRBV7-8
size: few
CDR3: CASSLIRSQRNTEAFF
DNA: TGTGCCAGCAGCTTAATTCGGTCACAGAGAAACACTGAAGCTTTCTTT

J: TRBJ2-1
D: NA
V: TRBV7-6
size: NA
CDR3: CASSPRHSRYNEQFF
DNA: TGTGCCAGCAGCCCACGACACAGCCGATACAATGAGCAGTTCTTC

J: TRBJ1-5
D: NA
V: TRBV29-1
size: NA
CDR3: CSVEGAGNQPQHF
DNA: TGCAGCGTTGAAGGTGCGGGGAATCAGCCCCAGCATTTT

J: TRBJ2-1
D: TRBD2
V: TRBV4-1
size: few
CDR3: CASSLAGGWSVIDEQFF
DNA: TGCGCCAGCAGCCTAGCGGGGGGGTGGTCGGTGATCGATGAGCAGTTCTTC

J: TRBJ1-5
D: NA
V: TRBV6-5
size: NA
CDR3: CASSPGLNSNQPQHF
DNA: TGTGCCAGCAGCCCCGGCCTTAATAGCAATCAGCCCCAGCATTTT

J: TRBJ2-1
D: NA
V: TRBV5-1
size: many
CDR3: CASSLAQGSAYNEQFF
DNA: TGCGCCAGCAGCTTGGCCCAGGGGTCGGCCTACAATGAGCAGTTCTTC